These 10 T cell receptor beta chains came from one sample sequenced in a study of blood T cell repertoires in COVID-19. The assay was immunoSEQ multiplex PCR, and TCRdb's table has in-frame clones only and misses some. The sample carries about 110,000 clones, around four fifths recorded once. The sequencing input was peripheral blood. The receptors here all came from a woman in her seventies with acute or convalescent COVID-19.

This sequence joins TRBV6-1 and TRBJ1-2; possible D gene TRBD1, 6 bases. V lost 3 bases and J 0 bases, leaving 11 bases between the germline ends. Germline CDR1 reads MNHNS; CDR2 reads SASEGT. There are 15 residues in the CDR3. CDR3 in amino acids: CASSEATGSNYGYTF. CDR3 nucleotides: TGTGCCAGCAGTGAGGCAACAGGGTCTAACTATGGCTACACCTTC.

The V call is TRBV5-4, the J call TRBJ1-4, with 7 positions matching TRBD1. The CDR3 extends over 13 amino acids. V lost 4 bases, J lost 8 bases, and 5 bases stayed unmatched. Germline lookup yields CDR1 SGHNT and CDR2 YYREEE (reference sequence). The CDR3, as DNA: TGTGCCAGCAGCAGCAGGGGGGAGGAAAAACTGTTTTTT. Translation: CASSSRGEEKLFF.

Written as DNA, the CDR3 is TGTGCCAGCAGTCCATCGTTTGGCAGGGCCCCTGGCTACACCTTC. Protein: CASSPSFGRAPGYTF. The chain combines TRBV28 with TRBJ1-2; weak D call: TRBD1 (5 bases). V was shortened by 5 bases and J by 7 bases, with 20 bases between the two germline ends. This CDR3 spans 15 amino acids. Germline V lookup: CDR1 MDHEN, CDR2 SYDVKM.

This rearrangement joins TRBV2 to TRBJ1-5; D is possibly TRBD1 (5 bases). Germline CDR1 SNHLY, CDR2 FYNNEI. There are 14 residues in the CDR3. V was cut by 3 bases and J by 8 bases, with 14 bases left in between. The CDR3 DNA follows: TGTGCCAGCAGTGACCTCAGGGAGGGCAAGCCCCAGCATTTT. Translating it yields CASSDLREGKPQHF.

The gene calls are TRBV5-3 and TRBJ1-4; a possible D gene is TRBD1 (5 bases). TRBV5-3 qualifies as an ORF whose function is uncertain. The CDR3 sequence is 18 residues long. Between the trimmed V and J ends, which lost 0 bases and 6 bases, there was a span of 21 bases. Written as DNA, the CDR3 is TGTGCCAGAAGCTTGGATATGACAGCGAGACGCAACCATGAAAAACTGTTTTTT. Protein product: CARSLDMTARRNHEKLFF.

This clone occurred once. The chain combines TRBV27 with TRBJ1-1, with a tentative D call TRBD1 (5 bases). The V and J ends lost 5 bases and 1 base respectively, with 8 bases between them. This CDR3 spans 13 amino acids. The germline V gene has CDR1 MNHEY and CDR2 SMNVEV (reference sequence). The CDR3: CASSLQGNTEAFF. CDR3 nucleotide sequence: TGTGCCAGCAGTCTTCAGGGGAACACTGAAGCTTTCTTT.

This clone was detected once. The chain joins TRBV10-3 to TRBJ2-2, with a possible D match to TRBD1 (6 bases). Germline CDR1 reads ENHRY; CDR2 reads SYGVKD. V lost 10 bases and J lost 4, with 16 bases in between. The CDR3 covers 14 residues. CDR3 region: CATAVTGTTGELFF. As DNA, the CDR3 is TGTGCCACCGCAGTGACAGGTACCACCGGGGAGCTGTTTTTT.

This CDR3 reads CAISEGKTGASYQPQHF. The CDR3 DNA reads TGTGCCATCAGTGAAGGAAAGACGGGAGCTTCCTATCAGCCCCAGCATTTT. V gene TRBV10-3 combines with J gene TRBJ1-5; D is unclear. Germline V gene sequence: CDR1 ENHRY, CDR2 SYGVKD. The CDR3 spans 17 residues. V was pared by 3 bases and J by 5 bases, with 20 bases between.

The chain joins TRBV6-1 to TRBJ1-5, with 9 positions matching TRBD1. Germline V gene sequence: CDR1 MNHNS, CDR2 SASEGT. V shed 4 bases, J shed 6 bases, and the junction held 13 bases outside the gene matches. CDR3 length: 17 residues. The CDR3 bases are TGTGCCAGCAGTGCAAGTCTGACAGGGGGTGGTCCTCAGCCCCAGCATTTT. Translated: CASSASLTGGGPQPQHF.

This clone has just one count. The J gene is TRBJ2-1, the V gene TRBV3-1 (or the pseudogene TRBV3-2); 10 bases are a match to TRBD2. The V gene end was trimmed by 2 bases and the J gene end by 0 bases; junction bases not matched to a gene: 4. CDR3 length: 17 amino acids. CDR1 is LGHDT and CDR2 is YNNKEL in the germline V gene (reference sequence). CDR3 sequence reads: CASSQLAGVNSYNEQFF. For the CDR3, the DNA is TGTGCCAGCAGCCAACTAGCGGGAGTCAACTCCTACAATGAGCAGTTCTTC.